This TCR beta chain comes out of a study of blood T cell repertoires in COVID-19. Germline lookup yields CDR1 SGHNT and CDR2 YYREEE (reference sequence). The CDR3 runs to 16 residues. Trimming shortened V by 3 bases and J by 10 bases, and 20 bases separated the two germline ends. In the original workflow: Estimation of nucleated cell counts was performed using reference gene primer amplification. Here immunoSEQ multiplex PCR was the method, and the copy in TCRdb shows in-frame clones only, minus some. Clone size and the V and J calls come from that table; the DNA yielded D and trimming. The data contain about 210,000 clones, approximately 85% of them singletons.

Source material: peripheral blood. The sequence was collected from a woman between 65 and 79 years old with COVID-19, enrolled during active disease. J is TRBJ1-6 and V is TRBV5-4, with D possibly matching TRBD1 (5 bases). CDR3 in DNA: TGTGCCAGCAGCTCAGAATCCGCCAGGGTCGGGTCACCCCTCCACTTT. It translates to CASSSESARVGSPLHF.